Below, one T cell receptor beta chain is given with its context. Its antigen is unknown. The length of the CDR3 is 13 residues. Trimming pared 2 bases from V and 11 bases from J, leaving 13 bases between. Per germline, CDR1 LNHNV and CDR2 YYDKDF (reference sequence). These data belong to a study of CD8+CD57+ T cells in acquired aplastic anemia. Study outcomes and limitations: Overlapping CD8+ CDR3 repertoires of patients and controls contained under 35 shared sequences.

Flow cytometry had shown expanded CD8+CD57+ cells in the patients chosen for sequencing. Every one of the patients had aplastic anemia (severe, acquired). Receipt of therapy had not occurred in any patient by the time of blood sampling. Researchers used genomic DNA as the template to profile TCR beta VDJ and CDR3. Each CDR3 protein gets one entry after TCRdb re-called the reads with MiXCR. The sample records some 92,000 distinct CDR3 sequences, about 66% being singletons. The specimen was sorted CD4+, CD8+, or CD8+CD57+ T cells (not recorded which) from PBMCs. The sequence derives from a human donor with aplastic anemia. This chain uses TRBV15 with TRBJ2-1; possibly TRBD2 for D (5 bases). The CDR3 region has the DNA TGTGCCACCAGCAGAACCTCGACTATTCAGCAGTTCTTC. Its translation is CATSRTSTIQQFF.